Shown below are 10 T cell receptor beta chains from a single sample sequenced in a study of follicular helper T cells after annual influenza vaccination. The time point here: 2014-2015 season, pre-vaccination. The table came from immunoSEQ multiplex PCR; TCRdb's copy has only in-frame clones and leaves some out. The sample carries about 27,000 clones, 80% to 90% recorded once. Here the sequenced sample was CXCR5+ CD38- circulating T follicular helper cells from blood, taken on the day of influenza vaccination. Stated subset: circulating Tfh, non-naive CD4+CXCR5+PD-1+ (ICOS+CD38+ or ICOS-CD38-). The receptors here all came from an adult who received the influenza vaccine.

This clone was seen only a few times. The chain joins TRBV14 to TRBJ1-1; no firm D call. Trimming cost V 4 bases and J 5 bases, with 11 bases left between them. Germline CDR1 is SGHDN and CDR2 is FVKESK. The CDR3 spans 13 residues. The CDR3 DNA follows: TGTGCCAGCAGCCGGAAGGGAGGGACTGAAGCTTTCTTT. Translated: CASSRKGGTEAFF.

This chain links TRBV11-2 with TRBJ2-5, with 7 bases fitting TRBD2. J was trimmed by 5 bases and V by 5 bases; bases with no gene match: 11. CDR1 and CDR2 (germline): SGHAT, FQNNGV. This CDR3 spans 15 amino acids. The CDR3 DNA follows: TGTGCCAGCAGCGGAAGCGGGGTCGGGGAGGAGACCCAGTACTTC. Encoded protein: CASSGSGVGEETQYF.

The rearrangement uses TRBV5-1 and TRBJ2-3; D not resolved. V was shortened by 0 bases and J by 4 bases, with 12 bases between the two germline ends. This CDR3 comprises 15 residues. Germline assignment: CDR1 SGHRS and CDR2 YFSETQ. CDR3 DNA: TGCGCCAGCAGCTTGGGGGCGAACTGGGCAGATACGCAGTATTTT. It encodes CASSLGANWADTQYF.

As DNA, the CDR3 is TGTGCCAGCAGGGGGGCCCAACGAAACATTCAGTACTTC. Its translation is CASRGAQRNIQYF. The chain combines TRBV28 with TRBJ2-4; D might be TRBD1 (6 bases). The CDR3 totals 13 residues. Per the germline V gene, CDR1 is MDHEN and CDR2 is SYDVKM. Deletions cut 6 bases from V and 6 bases from J, with 12 bases between.

V and J are TRBV28 and TRBJ1-6; D gene uncertain. The CDR3 extends over 16 amino acids. CDR1 and CDR2 from the germline V gene are MDHEN and SYDVKM. The germline V and J ends were trimmed by 1 base and 7 bases, with 14 bases remaining between them. The CDR3 coding sequence is TGTGCCAGCAGTTTATCAGCGGGCACGGGAAATTCACCCCTCCACTTT. Amino acids: CASSLSAGTGNSPLHF.

This CDR3 is CASSSTREAYEQYF. The CDR3 nucleotides are TGTGCCAGCAGCTCGACCAGGGAGGCCTACGAGCAGTACTTC. This rearrangement joins TRBV5-6 to TRBJ2-7; possible D gene TRBD2, 6 bases. Germline loops: CDR1 SGHDT, CDR2 YYEEEE. The CDR3 is made up of 14 amino acids. Trimming left V 3 bases short and J 2 bases short, with 12 bases between.

The chain couples TRBV5-4 to TRBJ2-5; no reliable D call. CDR3 length equals 14 residues. Germline loops: CDR1 SGHNT, CDR2 YYREEE (reference sequence). The germline V and J ends were trimmed by 0 bases and 5 bases, with 11 bases remaining between them. The CDR3 DNA reads TGTGCCAGCAGCTTGGATAGAGGAGCCGAGACCCAGTACTTC. Translated: CASSLDRGAETQYF.

The rearrangement uses TRBV5-1 and TRBJ2-2; TRBD1 is a possible D gene (5 bases). CDR1 and CDR2 (germline): SGHRS, YFSETQ. The CDR3 covers 14 residues. V lost 0 bases, J lost 7 bases, and 10 bases lay in between. Here the CDR3 DNA reads TGCGCCAGCAGCTTGGAAAGGGGAATCGGGGAGCTGTTTTTT. The encoded protein is CASSLERGIGELFF.

The rearrangement joins TRBV2 to TRBJ2-3, with TRBD2 matching over 12 bases. The germline V gene has CDR1 SNHLY and CDR2 FYNNEI. V trimming: 8 bases; J trimming: 4 bases; junction bases outside the gene matches: 7. The CDR3 has 15 amino acids. The DNA of the CDR3 is TGTGCCAGCTGTGGACTAGCGGGGAAGGCAGATACGCAGTATTTT. It specifies CASCGLAGKADTQYF.

The rearrangement joins TRBV7-8 to TRBJ2-2, with TRBD2 matching 7 bases. The CDR3 has 18 amino acids. The V and J ends lost 4 bases and 5 bases, in that order; junction bases with no gene match: 16. Germline V lookup: CDR1 SGHVS, CDR2 FQNEAQ. This CDR3 reads CASSSTFGGGRKTGELFF. CDR3 coding DNA: TGTGCCAGCAGCTCCACCTTCGGGGGAGGGCGCAAAACCGGGGAGCTGTTTTTT.